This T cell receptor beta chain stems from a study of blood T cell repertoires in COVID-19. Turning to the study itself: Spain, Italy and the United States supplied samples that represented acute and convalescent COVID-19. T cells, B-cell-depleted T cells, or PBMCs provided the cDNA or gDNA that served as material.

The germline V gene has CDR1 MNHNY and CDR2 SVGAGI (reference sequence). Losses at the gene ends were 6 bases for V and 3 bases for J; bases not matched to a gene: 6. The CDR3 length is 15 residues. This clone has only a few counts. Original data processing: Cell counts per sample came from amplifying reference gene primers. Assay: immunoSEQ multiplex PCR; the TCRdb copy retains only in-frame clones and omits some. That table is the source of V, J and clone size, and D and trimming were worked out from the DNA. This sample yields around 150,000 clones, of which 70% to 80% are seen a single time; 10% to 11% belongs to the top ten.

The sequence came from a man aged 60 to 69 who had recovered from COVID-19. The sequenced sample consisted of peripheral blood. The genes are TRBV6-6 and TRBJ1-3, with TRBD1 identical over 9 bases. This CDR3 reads CASSMGQGSGNTIYF. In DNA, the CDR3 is TGTGCCAGCAGCATGGGACAGGGAAGTGGAAACACCATATATTTT.